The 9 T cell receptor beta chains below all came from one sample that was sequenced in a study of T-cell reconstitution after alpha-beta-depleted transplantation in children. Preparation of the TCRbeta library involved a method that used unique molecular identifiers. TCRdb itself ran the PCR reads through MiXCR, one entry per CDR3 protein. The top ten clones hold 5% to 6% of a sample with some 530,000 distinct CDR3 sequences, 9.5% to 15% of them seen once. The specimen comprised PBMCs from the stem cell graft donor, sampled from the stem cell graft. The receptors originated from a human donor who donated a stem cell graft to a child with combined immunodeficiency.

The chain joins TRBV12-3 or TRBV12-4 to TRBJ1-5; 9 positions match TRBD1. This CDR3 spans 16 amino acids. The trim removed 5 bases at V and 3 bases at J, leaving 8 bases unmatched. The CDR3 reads CASSPSTGGTNQPQHF. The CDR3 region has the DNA TGTGCCAGCAGTCCCTCAACAGGGGGCACCAATCAGCCCCAGCATTTT.

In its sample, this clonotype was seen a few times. The CDR3 bases are TGCAGCGTTGCAGACCAGCGGGACTCCTACGAGCAGTACTTC. Translating gives CSVADQRDSYEQYF. V is TRBV29-1 and J is TRBJ2-7; TRBD2 matches at 7 bases. The CDR3 runs 14 residues. The germline V gene has CDR1 SQVTM and CDR2 ANQGSEA. With 4 bases clipped from V and 0 bases from J, the junction kept 6 bases outside the gene matches.

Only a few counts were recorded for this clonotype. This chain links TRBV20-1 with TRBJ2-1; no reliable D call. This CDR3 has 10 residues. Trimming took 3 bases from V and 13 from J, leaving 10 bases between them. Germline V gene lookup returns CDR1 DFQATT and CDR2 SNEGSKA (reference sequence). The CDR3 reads CSARFYTQFF. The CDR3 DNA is TGCAGTGCTAGGTTTTATACCCAGTTCTTC.

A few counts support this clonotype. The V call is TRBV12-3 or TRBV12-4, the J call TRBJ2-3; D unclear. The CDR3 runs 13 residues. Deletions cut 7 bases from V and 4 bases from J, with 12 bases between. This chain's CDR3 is CASNYRPADTQYF. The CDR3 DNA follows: TGTGCCAGCAATTACCGGCCGGCAGATACGCAGTATTTT.

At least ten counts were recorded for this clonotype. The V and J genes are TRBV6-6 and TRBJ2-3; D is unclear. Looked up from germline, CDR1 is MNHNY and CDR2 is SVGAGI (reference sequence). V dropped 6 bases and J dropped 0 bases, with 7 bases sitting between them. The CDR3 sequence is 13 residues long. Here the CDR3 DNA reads TGTGCCAGCAGCCTCCGCAGCACAGATACGCAGTATTTT. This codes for CASSLRSTDTQYF.

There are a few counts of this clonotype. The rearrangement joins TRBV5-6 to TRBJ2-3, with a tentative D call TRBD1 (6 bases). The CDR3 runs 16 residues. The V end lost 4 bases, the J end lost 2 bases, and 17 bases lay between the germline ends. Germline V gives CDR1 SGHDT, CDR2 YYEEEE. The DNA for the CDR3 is TGTGCCAGCAGCCCTGTGGGGGCCTTGCTCACAGATACGCAGTATTTT. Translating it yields CASSPVGALLTDTQYF.

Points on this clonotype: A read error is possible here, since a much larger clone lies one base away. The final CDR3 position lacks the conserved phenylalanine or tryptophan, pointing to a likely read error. Here the CDR3 reads CASSQLASEQYS. Here the CDR3 DNA reads TGTGCCAGCAGCCAACTAGCGTCCGAGCAGTACTCC. The rearrangement joins TRBV7-2 to TRBJ2-7; 7 bases agree with TRBD2. This CDR3 is 12 amino acids long. CDR1 and CDR2 from the germline V gene are SGHTA and FQGNSA. The trim removed 5 bases at V and 6 bases at J, leaving 4 bases unmatched.

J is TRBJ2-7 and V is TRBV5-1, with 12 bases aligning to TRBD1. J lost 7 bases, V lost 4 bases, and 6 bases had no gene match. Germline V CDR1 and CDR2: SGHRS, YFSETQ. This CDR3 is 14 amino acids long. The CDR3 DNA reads TGCGCCAGCAGCGGGGGGACAGGGGGCCTTGAGCAGTACTTC. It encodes CASSGGTGGLEQYF. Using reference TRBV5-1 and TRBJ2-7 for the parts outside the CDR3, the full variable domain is KAGVTQTPRYLIKTRGQQVTLSCSPISGHRSVSWYQQTPGQGLQFLFEYFSETQRNKGNFPGRFSGRQFSNSRSEMNVSTLELGDSALYLCASSGGTGGLEQYFGPGTRLTVT.

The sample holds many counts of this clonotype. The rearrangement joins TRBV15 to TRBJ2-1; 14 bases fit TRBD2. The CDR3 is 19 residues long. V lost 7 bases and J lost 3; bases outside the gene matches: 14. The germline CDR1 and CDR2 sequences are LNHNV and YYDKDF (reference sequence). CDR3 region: CATIPRRLAGGVSYNEQFF. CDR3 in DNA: TGTGCCACCATCCCGCGTCGACTAGCGGGAGGGGTGAGCTACAATGAGCAGTTCTTC.